Listed below are T cell receptor beta chains from one sample, sequenced in a study of T cell responses to AZD1222 COVID-19 vaccine. Profiled with immunoSEQ multiplex PCR; TCRdb holds only in-frame clones, not every one. This sample yields 85,000 to 130,000 clones, of which roughly 86% are seen a single time; 3.3% belongs to the top ten. Specimen: peripheral blood, collected 28 days after the second dose of the MenACWY control vaccine. Receptors were obtained from an adult who received the MenACWY meningococcal vaccine as a control. Each CDR3 is given without its conserved first and last residue. A D gene is named only where the DNA matches it firmly.

j_call,d_call,cdr3_length,v_call,cdr3_aa
TRBJ1-2,TRBD1,12,TRBV7-7,ASSPLQGTYGYT
TRBJ1-2,.,14,TRBV4-3,ASSQDPRYRPDGYT
TRBJ2-7,TRBD2,12,TRBV6-5,ASSFSAGAYEQY
TRBJ2-1,.,13,TRBV5-1,ASSLRPDNYNEQF
TRBJ1-2,TRBD1,14,TRBV11-2,ASIQTQGVEPYGYT
TRBJ1-2,.,13,TRBV19,ASSIRGLHIYGYT
TRBJ2-2,.,10,TRBV14,ASSQISGELF
TRBJ1-2,.,12,TRBV27,ASSSNSINYGYT
TRBJ1-5,.,14,TRBV7-2,ASSLGGGVGNQPQH
TRBJ1-2,.,14,TRBV6-6,ASSYRALRSDYGYT
TRBJ2-5,TRBD1,12,TRBV5-4,ASSMTGNQETQY
TRBJ1-6,.,12,TRBV4-1,ASSQERLNSPLH
TRBJ2-7,TRBD1,12,TRBV2,ASTDQGALGEQY
TRBJ1-5,.,13,TRBV3-1/TRBV3-2,ASSQGVYSNQPQH
TRBJ2-5,.,9,TRBV19,ASSLMETQY
TRBJ2-1,TRBD2,15,TRBV7-2,ASSFLSSGAVSNEQF